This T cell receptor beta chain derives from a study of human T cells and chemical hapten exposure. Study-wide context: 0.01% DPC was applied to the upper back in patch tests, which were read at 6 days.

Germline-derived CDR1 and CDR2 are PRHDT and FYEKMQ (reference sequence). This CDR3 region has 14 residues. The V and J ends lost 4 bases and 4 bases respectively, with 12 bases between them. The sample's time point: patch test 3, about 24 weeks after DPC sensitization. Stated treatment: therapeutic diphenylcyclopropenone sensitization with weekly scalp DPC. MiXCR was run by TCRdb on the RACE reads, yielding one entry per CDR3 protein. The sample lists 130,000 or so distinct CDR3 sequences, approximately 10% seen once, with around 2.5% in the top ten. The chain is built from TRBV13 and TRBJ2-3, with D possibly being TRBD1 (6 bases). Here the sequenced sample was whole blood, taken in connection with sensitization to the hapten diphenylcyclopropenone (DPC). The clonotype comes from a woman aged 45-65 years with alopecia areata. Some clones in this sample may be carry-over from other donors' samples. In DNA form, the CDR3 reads TGTGCCAGCAGCTCAGTACAGGGTGCAGATACGCAGTATTTT. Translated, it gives CASSSVQGADTQYF.